This TCR beta chain appears in the sequencing data of a study of vaccination and CD4 T cells after COVID-19. Study in general: Investigators drew the post-COVID samples a median around 100 days after diagnosis, with a range of 35 to 161. Median time from second vaccine dose to sampling was roughly 76 days (14 to 241).

The Oncomine TCR Beta short-read assay sequenced DNA from cultured CD4+ T cells. TCRdb redid the calling of the PCR reads with MiXCR, one entry per CDR3 protein. This table has 20,000 or so distinct CDR3 sequences, about half appearing once. CDR1 and CDR2 (germline): MNHEY, SMNVEV (reference sequence). CDR3 length: 14 amino acids. Trimming removed 0 bases at V and 1 base at J, with 3 bases between. Sample treatment: roughly nine-day PBMC culture with coronavirus spike peptide pools or control peptides (ViraFEST assay). Via ViraFEST, peptide pools expanded antigen-specific T cells before TCR sequencing. About this clonotype itself: What it binds is unknown.

The TCR sequence derives from a human donor who had recovered from COVID-19. What was sequenced was CD4+ T cells from blood, cultured in vitro. J is TRBJ2-2 and V is TRBV27; D is unclear. The CDR3 DNA sequence: TGTGCCAGCAGTTTATCGTGGAACACCGGGGAGCTGTTTTTT. Encoded protein: CASSLSWNTGELFF.